These 25 T cell receptor beta chains came from one sample sequenced in a study of cytomegalovirus exposure and HLA in healthy donors. With 60 Vbeta and 13 Jbeta primers, the PCR was carried out. Method: immunoSEQ multiplex PCR; TCRdb's copy keeps in-frame clones and lacks some. The sample has roughly 99,000 clones, about 79% seen once. What was sequenced was PBMCs. The receptors originated from a male donor in good health and CMV-seropositive.

CDR3 amino acids: CSARRVPEAFF. The CDR3 coding sequence is TGCAGTGCTAGGAGGGTTCCTGAAGCTTTCTTT. The genes are TRBV20-1 and TRBJ1-1; D gene unclear. The CDR3 sequence is 11 residues long. CDR1 is DFQATT, CDR2 SNEGSKA, per germline (reference sequence). The V end was cut by 3 bases, the J end by 6 bases, with 8 bases between.

The V gene is TRBV30, the J gene TRBJ2-7, with 8 positions matching TRBD1. The CDR3 spans 13 residues. J lost 5 bases, V lost 2 bases, and 5 bases had no gene match. The germline V gene has CDR1 GTSNPN and CDR2 SVGIG (reference sequence). CDR3 region: CAWSQGARDEQYF. CDR3 nucleotides: TGTGCCTGGAGTCAGGGGGCTCGGGACGAGCAGTACTTC. Full variable domain (rest looked up from reference TRBV30 and TRBJ2-7): SQTIHQWPATLVQPVGSPLSLECTVEGTSNPNLYWYRQAAGRGLQLLFYSVGIGQISSEVPQNLSASRPQDRQFILSSKKLLLSDSGFYLCAWSQGARDEQYFGPGTRLTVT.

This clone was recorded only once. The V gene is TRBV11-2, the J gene TRBJ2-2, with 8 bases aligning to TRBD1. Per the germline V gene, CDR1 is SGHAT and CDR2 is FQNNGV. The junction had 8 bases not matched to a gene; V was cut back by 1 base and J by 1 base. The CDR3 runs 18 residues. CDR3 sequence: CASSLVGRGTGNTGELFF. Here the CDR3 DNA reads TGTGCCAGCAGCTTAGTAGGAAGGGGGACAGGGAACACCGGGGAGCTGTTTTTT. The variable domain in full, completed from reference TRBV11-2 and TRBJ2-2, reads EAGVAQSPRYKIIEKRQSVAFWCNPISGHATLYWYQQILGQGPKLLIQFQNNGVVDDSQLPKDRFSAERLKGVDSTLKIQPAKLEDSAVYLCASSLVGRGTGNTGELFFGEGSRLTVL.

The V and J genes are TRBV10-3 and TRBJ2-7, with D uncertain. The CDR3 extends over 15 amino acids. The germline V gene encodes CDR1 ENHRY and CDR2 SYGVKD. The V end lost 6 bases, the J end lost 0 bases, and 15 bases lay between the germline ends. The CDR3 loop reads CAIRSTLTNSYEQYF. The CDR3 DNA reads TGTGCCATCAGGAGCACCCTAACTAACTCCTACGAGCAGTACTTC.

The chain recombines TRBV18 with TRBJ2-3, with 11 positions matching TRBD2. The length of the CDR3 is 16 residues. V was clipped by 5 bases and J by 5 bases; unmatched bases: 9. CDR1 and CDR2 from the germline V gene are KGHSH and LQKENI. Here the CDR3 DNA reads TGTGCCAGCTCAACCTTAGCGGGGGGGCCGCAAGATACGCAGTATTTT. Residues: CASSTLAGGPQDTQYF.

V and J are TRBV6-5 and TRBJ1-3; D is unresolved. Germline V lookup: CDR1 MNHEY, CDR2 SVGAGI. Trimming cost V 2 bases and J 2 bases, with 7 bases left between them. This CDR3 comprises 14 residues. As DNA, the CDR3 is TGTGCCAGCAGTTACGGGGAGACTGGAAACACCATATATTTT. This encodes CASSYGETGNTIYF.

The V call is TRBV30, the J call TRBJ1-2; unclear D gene. Per germline, CDR1 GTSNPN and CDR2 SVGIG (reference sequence). This CDR3 has 11 residues. CDR3 DNA sequence: TGTGTCCGCAGGACTAACTATGGCTACACCTTC. This gives the protein CVRRTNYGYTF.

Only a few counts were recorded for this clone. The chain has TRBV2 and TRBJ2-7; D is ambiguous. The CDR3 extends over 14 amino acids. Germline V gene sequence: CDR1 SNHLY, CDR2 FYNNEI. The germline V and J ends were trimmed by 7 bases and 0 bases, with 13 bases remaining between them. The DNA for the CDR3 is TGTGCCAGCATGGTTGACGGCGGCTCCTACGAGCAGTACTTC. As protein: CASMVDGGSYEQYF.

The chain couples TRBV9 to TRBJ2-3; D not resolved. This CDR3 contains 14 residues. With 2 bases removed from V and 2 bases from J, the gap between germline ends came to 9 bases. Germline CDR1 SGDLS, CDR2 YYNGEE. Written as DNA, the CDR3 is TGTGCCAGCAGCGTTGCTAGTGACACAGATACGCAGTATTTT. The encoded protein is CASSVASDTDTQYF. The entire variable domain, with the rest obtained from reference TRBV9 and TRBJ2-3, is as follows: DSGVTQTPKHLITATGQRVTLRCSPRSGDLSVYWYQQSLDQGLQFLIQYYNGEERAKGNILERFSAQQFPDLHSELNLSSLELGDSALYFCASSVASDTDTQYFGPGTRLTVL.

The CDR3 nucleotides are TGTGCCAGCACCCCGACAGGGCCATATGGCTACACCTTC. It codes for CASTPTGPYGYTF. The chain recombines TRBV7-2 with TRBJ1-2, with 7 bases lining up with TRBD1. The CDR3 has 13 residues. The V gene's germline CDR1 is SGHTA and CDR2 FQGNSA. The junction had 7 bases not matched to a gene; V was cut back by 7 bases and J by 5 bases.

This chain joins TRBV19 and TRBJ1-2, with 9 bases aligning to TRBD1. With V trimmed by 7 bases and J by 8 bases, 8 bases remained unmatched. The CDR3 loop spans 13 amino acids. Germline CDR1 is LNHDA and CDR2 is SQIVND (reference sequence). The DNA of the CDR3 is TGTGCCAGTACCTTCGGACAGGGGAACGGCTACACCTTC. Its protein is CASTFGQGNGYTF.

This clone was counted once. V is TRBV5-1 and J is TRBJ1-6; 10 bases are shared with TRBD1. Germline V gives CDR1 SGHRS, CDR2 YFSETQ. The CDR3 runs 18 residues. V lost 4 bases to trimming and J lost 5 bases; unmatched junction nucleotides: 12. The CDR3 sequence: CASSGGTGVFRDNSPLHF. The CDR3 coding sequence is TGCGCCAGCAGCGGAGGGACAGGGGTCTTTCGTGATAATTCACCCCTCCACTTT. The whole variable domain, remainder taken from reference TRBV5-1 and TRBJ1-6, is KAGVTQTPRYLIKTRGQQVTLSCSPISGHRSVSWYQQTPGQGLQFLFEYFSETQRNKGNFPGRFSGRQFSNSRSEMNVSTLELGDSALYLCASSGGTGVFRDNSPLHFGNGTRLTVT.

This chain connects TRBV4-1 to TRBJ2-7; 7 bases line up with TRBD2. The V and J ends lost 0 bases and 2 bases, in that order; junction bases with no gene match: 7. Per germline, CDR1 MGHRA and CDR2 YSYEKL. The CDR3 sequence is 16 residues long. CDR3 sequence: CASSQEVVAGPYEQYF. In DNA, the CDR3 is TGCGCCAGCAGCCAAGAAGTAGTAGCGGGCCCCTACGAGCAGTACTTC.

The chain recombines TRBV7-2 with TRBJ2-2; TRBD1 aligns across 8 bases. The CDR3 spans 14 residues. The germline CDR1 and CDR2 sequences are SGHTA and FQGNSA. V lost 8 bases, J lost 6 bases, and 8 bases stayed unmatched. The CDR3 sequence: CASGRQGMAGELFF. The DNA for the CDR3 is TGTGCCAGCGGTAGACAGGGGATGGCCGGGGAGCTGTTTTTT.

This rearrangement joins TRBV10-3 to TRBJ1-2; 8 bases are shared with TRBD1. There are 14 residues in the CDR3. V lost 3 bases to trimming and J lost 8 bases; unmatched junction nucleotides: 8. CDR1 is ENHRY, CDR2 SYGVKD, per germline. DNA for the CDR3: TGTGCCATCAGTGACTCGACAGGGGAGGTAGGCTACACCTTC. Residues: CAISDSTGEVGYTF.

This clone occurred once. The J gene is TRBJ2-7, the V gene TRBV5-1, with 7 bases that match TRBD1. V was clipped by 6 bases and J by 3 bases; unmatched bases: 12. CDR3 length equals 15 residues. CDR1 is SGHRS and CDR2 is YFSETQ in the germline V gene. CDR3 nucleotides: TGCGCCAGCACCCTTGGAAGGGACAGTCGCTACGAGCAGTACTTC. It yields the protein CASTLGRDSRYEQYF.

This clone has more than one count but fewer than ten. A much larger clonotype is one base distant, so this may be a read error. This chain uses TRBV4-1 with TRBJ2-1; D ambiguous. This CDR3 is built from 16 residues. V was shortened by 0 bases and J by 0 bases, with 9 bases between the two germline ends. Per the germline V gene, CDR1 is MGHRA and CDR2 is YSYEKL. The CDR3 DNA follows: TGCGCCAGCAGCCAAGATCACGGTAGCTCCTACAATGAGCAGTTCTTC. It yields the protein CASSQDHGSSYNEQFF.

V usage is TRBV27 and J usage is TRBJ2-1; TRBD2 matches 9 bases. The CDR3 runs to 17 residues. Germline CDR1 is MNHEY and CDR2 is SMNVEV (reference sequence). The V gene end was trimmed by 5 bases and the J gene end by 1 base; junction bases not matched to a gene: 9. CDR3 protein: CASSPRGAGGSYNEQFF. The CDR3 DNA reads TGTGCCAGCAGTCCGCGAGGCGCGGGGGGGTCCTACAATGAGCAGTTCTTC.

This clone came up once. The J gene is TRBJ1-1, the V gene TRBV30; no reliable D call. In germline, CDR1 is GTSNPN, CDR2 SVGIG (reference sequence). Trimming took off 0 bases at V and 9 bases at J, with 11 bases between the two ends. CDR3 size: 12 residues. This CDR3 reads CAWSVRQPQAFF. In nucleotides, the CDR3 is TGTGCCTGGAGTGTAAGACAACCCCAAGCTTTCTTT.

The chain is built from TRBV5-6 and TRBJ2-3; 8 positions agree with TRBD1. From germline, CDR1 is SGHDT and CDR2 YYEEEE. The V gene end was trimmed by 6 bases and the J gene end by 5 bases; junction bases not matched to a gene: 11. The CDR3 extends over 15 amino acids. The CDR3 reads CASNLKTDRGDTQYF. For the CDR3, the DNA is TGTGCCAGCAACCTTAAAACTGACAGGGGAGATACGCAGTATTTT.

This clone was detected only once. The V and J genes are TRBV15 and TRBJ1-5; D is uncertain. Germline V gene data show CDR1 as LNHNV and CDR2 as YYDKDF (reference sequence). This CDR3 region has 15 residues. Deletions cut 0 bases from V and 0 bases from J, with 6 bases between. For the CDR3, the DNA is TGTGCCACCAGCAGAGATCTCGGTAGCAATCAGCCCCAGCATTTT. Translation: CATSRDLGSNQPQHF.

As DNA, the CDR3 is TGTGCCAGCAGGGACAGGGGCCTCACAGATACGCAGTATTTT. Its protein is CASRDRGLTDTQYF. This rearrangement joins TRBV6-5 to TRBJ2-3; 9 nucleotides agree with TRBD1. The germline CDR1 and CDR2 sequences are MNHEY and SVGAGI. J was trimmed by 2 bases and V by 6 bases; bases with no gene match: 3. The CDR3 covers 14 residues.

This clone was found a few times. The chain is built from TRBV5-5 and TRBJ1-2, with 7 bases lining up with TRBD1. V trimming: 2 bases; J trimming: 6 bases; junction bases outside the gene matches: 7. Germline lookup yields CDR1 SGHKS and CDR2 YYEKEE (reference sequence). The CDR3 consists of 14 residues. CDR3 nucleotide sequence: TGTGCCAGCAGCTTCTTCGACAGGGTGGATGGCTACACCTTC. Translating gives CASSFFDRVDGYTF.

This chain uses TRBV15 with TRBJ1-2, with unresolved D. V was cut by 1 base and J by 4 bases, with 10 bases left in between. Germline V gives CDR1 LNHNV, CDR2 YYDKDF (reference sequence). The CDR3 runs 14 residues. CDR3: CATSRGSQVYGYTF. CDR3 coding DNA: TGTGCCACCAGCAGAGGATCGCAGGTCTATGGCTACACCTTC.

The chain is built from TRBV6-6 and TRBJ1-2, with D perhaps matching TRBD1 (5 bases). The CDR3 runs 15 residues. Deletions cut 6 bases from V and 6 bases from J, with 20 bases between. The germline CDR1 and CDR2 sequences are MNHNY and SVGAGI (reference sequence). The CDR3 nucleotides are TGTGCCAGCAGAGGGGCTAACTCCGGCGGTGATGGCTACACCTTC. Translated: CASRGANSGGDGYTF.